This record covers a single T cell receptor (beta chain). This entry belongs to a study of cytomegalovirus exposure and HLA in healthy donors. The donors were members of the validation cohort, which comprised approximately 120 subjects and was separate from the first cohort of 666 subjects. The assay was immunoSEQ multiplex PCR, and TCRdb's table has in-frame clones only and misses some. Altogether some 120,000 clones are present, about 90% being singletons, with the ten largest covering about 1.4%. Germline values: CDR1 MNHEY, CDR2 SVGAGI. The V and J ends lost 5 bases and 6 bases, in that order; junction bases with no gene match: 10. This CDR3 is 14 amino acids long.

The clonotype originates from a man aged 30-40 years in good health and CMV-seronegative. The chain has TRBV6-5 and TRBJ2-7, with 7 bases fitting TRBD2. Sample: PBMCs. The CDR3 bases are TGTGCCAGCAGTGTTACGGTGACTAGCCCCGAGCAGTACTTC. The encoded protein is CASSVTVTSPEQYF.